Below, 20 T cell receptor beta chains from the same sample are listed, as sequenced in a study of shared clonotypes between healthy human individuals. Here immunoSEQ multiplex PCR was the method, and the copy in TCRdb shows in-frame clones only, minus some. The sample contains some 2,500,000 clones, 80% to 95% of which appear only once. The specimen was naive CD4+ T cells from PBMCs. Subset of the sample: CD45RA+ positively selected. These receptors were obtained from a man younger than 35 in good health. Some clones in this sample may be carry-over from other donors' samples.

V gene TRBV5-5 combines with J gene TRBJ1-2; D gene unclear. CDR3 length: 15 amino acids. Trimming removed 0 bases at V and 4 bases at J, with 13 bases between. Germline V CDR1 and CDR2: SGHKS, YYEKEE (reference sequence). In nucleotides, the CDR3 is TGTGCCAGCAGCTTGGGCCCCGTAGGTCCCTATGGCTACACCTTC. Translated: CASSLGPVGPYGYTF.

This chain joins TRBV28 and TRBJ2-7; no reliable D call. Germline V lookup: CDR1 MDHEN, CDR2 SYDVKM. The CDR3 spans 18 residues. Trimming removed 4 bases at V and 3 bases at J, with 25 bases between. This chain's CDR3 is CASSSTPPLGLYDYEQYF. As DNA, the CDR3 is TGTGCCAGCAGTTCAACCCCCCCCCTCGGGCTGTACGACTACGAGCAGTACTTC.

The V and J genes are TRBV30 and TRBJ2-7; unclear D gene. CDR1 and CDR2 from the germline V gene are GTSNPN and SVGIG (reference sequence). Trimming removed 1 base at V and 6 bases at J, with 10 bases between. This CDR3 has 12 amino acids. CDR3 DNA: TGTGCCTGGAGTGCCGCGACATCCGAGCAGTACTTC. It yields the protein CAWSAATSEQYF.

This sequence joins TRBV9 and TRBJ2-5, with D possibly TRBD2 on 5 matching bases. The V and J ends lost 4 bases and 3 bases respectively, with 13 bases between them. The CDR3 covers 14 residues. Germline CDR1 SGDLS, CDR2 YYNGEE. This chain's CDR3 is CASSRTGSEETQYF. The CDR3, as DNA: TGTGCCAGCAGCCGGACGGGGTCCGAAGAGACCCAGTACTTC.

In regard to this clone: Within the sample, other DNA sequences also encode this same CDR3. The chain has TRBV5-1 and TRBJ2-3; D possibly matches TRBD1 or TRBD2 (6 bases each). The V gene lost 1 base and the J gene lost 3 bases, with 15 bases spanning the gap. Germline-derived CDR1 and CDR2 are SGHRS and YFSETQ. CDR3 length: 16 residues. This chain's CDR3 is CASSLPRGQGTDTQYF. The CDR3, as DNA: TGCGCCAGCAGCTTGCCCCGGGGGCAAGGAACAGATACGCAGTATTTT.

V usage is TRBV5-4 and J usage is TRBJ1-2; D is perhaps TRBD1 (5 bases). V lost 4 bases, J lost 2 bases, and 15 bases lay in between. Germline CDR1 and CDR2: SGHNT and YYREEE (reference sequence). The CDR3 length is 15 residues. CDR3: CASSRQRQSNYGYTF. CDR3 DNA sequence: TGTGCCAGCAGCCGACAAAGACAGTCAAACTATGGCTACACCTTC. The full variable domain, its missing parts supplied by reference TRBV5-4 and TRBJ1-2, is ETGVTQSPTHLIKTRGQQVTLRCSSQSGHNTVSWYQQALGQGPQFIFQYYREEENGRGNFPPRFSGLQFPNYSSELNVNALELDDSALYLCASSRQRQSNYGYTFGSGTRLTVV.

The V and J genes are TRBV5-4 and TRBJ1-5; no reliable D call. CDR1 is SGHNT, CDR2 YYREEE, per germline (reference sequence). V was trimmed by 3 bases and J by 4 bases, leaving 11 bases between them. CDR3 size: 14 residues. Here the CDR3 reads CASSSSWENQPQHF. The CDR3 coding sequence is TGTGCCAGCAGCTCCTCGTGGGAGAATCAGCCCCAGCATTTT.

Here the CDR3 reads CSVQGSGNTIYF. In nucleotides, the CDR3 is TGCAGCGTCCAGGGATCTGGAAACACCATATATTTT. This chain links TRBV29-1 with TRBJ1-3, with D maybe TRBD1 (5 bases). The CDR3 length is 12 residues. CDR1 and CDR2 from the germline V gene are SQVTM and ANQGSEA. Trimming removed 6 bases at V and 1 base at J, with 7 bases between.

This chain connects TRBV28 to TRBJ1-5; possibly TRBD1 for D (5 bases). The CDR3 sequence is 16 residues long. CDR1 MDHEN and CDR2 SYDVKM come from the germline V gene. V was shortened by 3 bases and J by 1 base, with 13 bases between the two germline ends. The CDR3 region is CASSFIGKGSNQPQHF. The CDR3 nucleotides read TGTGCCAGCAGTTTTATTGGTAAGGGGAGCAATCAGCCCCAGCATTTT. The entire variable domain, with the rest obtained from reference TRBV28 and TRBJ1-5, is as follows: DVKVTQSSRYLVKRTGEKVFLECVQDMDHENMFWYRQDPGLGLRLIYFSYDVKMKEKGDIPEGYSVSREKKERFSLILESASTNQTSMYLCASSFIGKGSNQPQHFGDGTRLSIL.

The CDR3 here is CASSEDSNYGYTF. The CDR3 region has the DNA TGTGCCAGCAGTGAGGACAGCAACTATGGCTACACCTTC. The chain employs TRBV28 and TRBJ1-2; tentatively, D is TRBD1 (6 bases). Germline values: CDR1 MDHEN, CDR2 SYDVKM. The length of the CDR3 is 13 residues. Between the trimmed V and J ends, which lost 5 bases and 2 bases, there was a span of 9 bases.

The CDR3 region is CAWVTGGSSYEQYF. The CDR3 DNA sequence: TGTGCCTGGGTAACAGGGGGCTCCTCCTACGAGCAGTACTTC. The chain links TRBV30 to TRBJ2-7; 9 bases map to TRBD1. The ends lost 5 bases at V and 0 bases at J; junction bases unmatched: 5. Germline V gene lookup returns CDR1 GTSNPN and CDR2 SVGIG (reference sequence). CDR3 size: 14 residues.

V and J are TRBV14 and TRBJ2-1, with TRBD2 matching 10 bases. CDR1 and CDR2 (germline): SGHDN, FVKESK. J was trimmed by 10 bases and V by 4 bases; bases with no gene match: 13. CDR3 length: 16 residues. The CDR3 reads CASSPGGASGSGEQFF. CDR3 DNA: TGTGCCAGCAGCCCGGGGGGAGCTAGCGGGAGCGGGGAGCAGTTCTTC.

The V and J genes are TRBV11-3 and TRBJ1-5, with unresolved D. CDR1 and CDR2 (germline): SGHNT, YENEEA. The CDR3 length is 15 residues. Trimming cost V 2 bases and J 2 bases, with 10 bases left between them. The CDR3 DNA reads as TGTGCCAGCAGCTTACCCCAGGTTCGCAATCAGCCCCAGCATTTT. This encodes CASSLPQVRNQPQHF.

The chain recombines TRBV5-1 with TRBJ2-5; D may correspond to TRBD1 or TRBD2 (6 bases each). V lost 2 bases, J lost 5 bases, and 13 bases lay in between. Germline V gene sequence: CDR1 SGHRS, CDR2 YFSETQ. CDR3 size: 14 residues. CDR3 residues: CASSFRGADETQYF. CDR3 nucleotide sequence: TGCGCCAGCAGCTTTAGGGGGGCGGATGAGACCCAGTACTTC.

This chain joins TRBV7-9 and TRBJ2-6; D not resolved. The V gene's germline CDR1 is SEHNR and CDR2 FQNEAQ (reference sequence). The V and J ends lost 5 bases and 4 bases respectively, with 9 bases between them. The length of the CDR3 is 14 residues. CDR3 residues: CASSPPRGANVLTF. The CDR3 DNA is TGTGCCAGCAGCCCCCCTAGAGGGGCCAACGTCCTGACTTTC.

The DNA for the CDR3 is TGTGCCAGCAGAAGGACAGGGGGAAACTATGGCTACACCTTC. Encoded protein: CASRRTGGNYGYTF. The chain uses TRBV7-2 and TRBJ1-2; 10 bases line up with TRBD1. After removal of 6 bases from V and 2 bases from J, the junction contained 3 bases not matched to a gene. The germline V gene has CDR1 SGHTA and CDR2 FQGNSA. This CDR3 comprises 14 residues.

This clone was seen just once. The V and J genes are TRBV19 and TRBJ1-1, with D unresolved. Per the germline V gene, CDR1 is LNHDA and CDR2 is SQIVND (reference sequence). The V end was cut by 4 bases, the J end by 1 base, with 13 bases between. This CDR3 is built from 15 residues. The CDR3 region is CASSKAGRPNTEAFF. The CDR3 nucleotides are TGTGCCAGTAGTAAGGCGGGAAGACCGAACACTGAAGCTTTCTTT.

CDR3 protein: CASSHLQGGTNEKLFF. DNA of the CDR3: TGTGCCAGCAGCCACTTACAGGGGGGCACTAATGAAAAACTGTTTTTT. V is TRBV5-8 and J is TRBJ1-4; 8 bases line up with TRBD1. This CDR3 has 16 amino acids. CDR1 and CDR2 (germline): SGHTS, YDEGEE. Unmatched junction bases numbered 7, after V lost 4 bases and J lost 2 bases.

J is TRBJ2-1 and V is TRBV5-1, with D unresolved. There are 12 residues in the CDR3. Germline V gene data show CDR1 as SGHRS and CDR2 as YFSETQ. V was cut by 2 bases and J by 5 bases, with 5 bases left in between. The CDR3 bases are TGCGCCAGCAGCTTACAGAACAATGAGCAGTTCTTC. It specifies CASSLQNNEQFF.

The chain employs TRBV9 and TRBJ2-7; 9 bases are shared with TRBD1. The CDR3 has 14 amino acids. The junction had 11 bases not matched to a gene; V was cut back by 0 bases and J by 13 bases. Germline CDR1 reads SGDLS; CDR2 reads YYNGEE. Here the CDR3 DNA reads TGTGCCAGCAGCGTAGATCGGACAGGGGCCGCGGGTTACTTC. Its translation is CASSVDRTGAAGYF.